Presented here are 25 T cell receptor beta chains from one specimen sequenced in a study of T cells in localized non-small cell lung cancer. The method was immunoSEQ multiplex PCR; TCRdb's version includes in-frame clones alone and lacks a portion of them. The sample gives more than 6,000 clones, approximately 46% of which show up once; roughly 2.9% is in the top ten. The source material was lymph node tissue, sampled before any cancer treatment. All receptors derive from an older female donor with stage I lung adenocarcinoma.

This chain connects TRBV30 to TRBJ2-7; D not resolved. CDR1 and CDR2 from the germline V gene are GTSNPN and SVGIG (reference sequence). This CDR3 comprises 12 residues. The V end was cut by 7 bases, the J end by 3 bases, with 13 bases between. The CDR3 loop is CAFKAGYYEQYF. DNA for the CDR3: TGTGCCTTTAAAGCAGGATACTACGAGCAGTACTTC.

This sequence joins TRBV11-3 and TRBJ1-1; no firm D call. Trimming took off 5 bases at V and 2 bases at J, with 15 bases between the two ends. This CDR3 has 15 amino acids. Germline-derived CDR1 and CDR2 are SGHNT and YENEEA. The CDR3 region has the DNA TGTGCCAGCAGCCCCAGGCTGGGAACAAACACTGAAGCTTTCTTT. Its translation: CASSPRLGTNTEAFF.

The gene calls are TRBV19 and TRBJ1-2, with a tentative D call TRBD1 (5 bases). Germline V gene sequence: CDR1 LNHDA, CDR2 SQIVND (reference sequence). With 6 bases removed from V and 0 bases from J, the gap between germline ends came to 14 bases. CDR3 length: 15 amino acids. The CDR3 DNA sequence: TGTGCCAGTAGCAGTGGGGGGAGAGCTAACTATGGCTACACCTTC. Translation: CASSSGGRANYGYTF.

As concerns this clone: Compared with germline, one end of the junction differs, possibly owing to a read error. This sequence joins TRBV30 and TRBJ1-1; no reliable D call. Looked up from germline, CDR1 is GTSNPN and CDR2 is SVGIG (reference sequence). CDR3 length equals 14 residues. The CDR3 coding sequence is TGTGCCTGGAGTGTGGGCATCTTGAACACTGAAACTTTCTTT. Amino acid sequence: CAWSVGILNTETFF.

In this sample, this clone turned up a few times. The chain couples TRBV6-8 to TRBJ1-2; TRBD1 matches at 7 bases. The CDR3 has 13 amino acids. The germline CDR1 and CDR2 sequences are MNHGY and SAAAGT. V gave up 6 bases and J gave up 2 bases; unmatched junction bases: 3. The CDR3 sequence: CASSPTGNYGYTF. In DNA form, the CDR3 reads TGTGCCAGCAGCCCGACAGGGAACTATGGCTACACCTTC.

This clone occurred a few times. The chain recombines TRBV6-8 with TRBJ1-2, with D unresolved. Per germline, CDR1 MNHGY and CDR2 SAAAGT. The CDR3 totals 15 residues. Trimming took 8 bases from V and 4 from J, leaving 20 bases between them. CDR3 amino acids: CASLESGIPGYGYTF. For the CDR3, the DNA is TGTGCCAGCCTCGAGTCGGGCATCCCGGGCTATGGCTACACCTTC.

The chain joins TRBV28 to TRBJ2-7, with a weak D call TRBD2 (5 bases). CDR3 length: 12 residues. In germline, CDR1 is MDHEN, CDR2 SYDVKM. Between the trimmed V and J ends, which lost 5 bases and 3 bases, there was a span of 8 bases. The chain's CDR3 is CASSVGIYEQYF. In DNA form, the CDR3 reads TGTGCCAGCAGTGTCGGGATCTACGAGCAGTACTTC.

The rearrangement joins TRBV6-8 to TRBJ1-2; tentative D call: TRBD1 (5 bases). The length of the CDR3 is 14 residues. Germline V lookup: CDR1 MNHGY, CDR2 SAAAGT. Trimming pared 4 bases from V and 4 bases from J, leaving 13 bases between. In nucleotides, the CDR3 is TGTGCCAGCAGTTTCCTCAGGGACCTCTATGGCTACACCTTC. It is translated as CASSFLRDLYGYTF.

The V call is TRBV19, the J call TRBJ2-3, with a possible D match to TRBD1 (5 bases). The CDR3 extends over 15 amino acids. Trimming took 1 base from V and 2 from J, leaving 10 bases between them. Germline lookup yields CDR1 LNHDA and CDR2 SQIVND (reference sequence). CDR3 sequence (DNA): TGTGCCAGTAGTATAGGTATACAGGACACAGATACGCAGTATTTT. Its translation: CASSIGIQDTDTQYF.

The J gene is TRBJ2-7, the V gene TRBV11-3; D perhaps matches TRBD1 (6 bases). Trimming left V 4 bases short and J 6 bases short, with 19 bases between. Germline CDR1 and CDR2: SGHNT and YENEEA. This CDR3 spans 15 amino acids. The CDR3 here is CASSWARGSRSEQYF. The DNA for the CDR3 is TGTGCCAGCAGCTGGGCCAGGGGRTCCAGGAGCGAGCAGTACTTC.

The chain carries TRBV19 and TRBJ1-5; the D is unclear. This CDR3 contains 13 residues. V gave up 7 bases and J gave up 2 bases, with 9 bases separating them. Per the germline V gene, CDR1 is LNHDA and CDR2 is SQIVND (reference sequence). In DNA, the CDR3 is TGTGCCAGTAACGGGCAGCGCAATCAGCCCCAGCATTTT. Its translation is CASNGQRNQPQHF.

The J gene is TRBJ2-2, the V gene TRBV15; the match to TRBD2 covers 10 bases. The CDR3 totals 15 residues. The germline gives CDR1 LNHNV, CDR2 YYDKDF (reference sequence). Trimming at V came to 6 bases and at J to 4 bases, leaving 5 bases not matched to a gene. The CDR3 coding sequence is TGTGCCACCAGGACCCTAGCGGGAGCCACCGGGGAGCTGTTTTTT. It yields the protein CATRTLAGATGELFF.

This clone has just a few counts. The chain uses TRBV9 and TRBJ2-1, with D possibly TRBD1 on 7 matching bases. The CDR3 runs to 16 residues. CDR1 and CDR2 (germline): SGDLS, YYNGEE. Trimming pared 5 bases from V and 2 bases from J, leaving 17 bases between. The CDR3 region has the DNA TGTGCCAGCAGGCCGGGTGGAGGGGGCGCCTACAATGAGCAGTTCTTC. Protein: CASRPGGGGAYNEQFF.

The CDR3 loop reads CASSIDGWAEAFF. The DNA of the CDR3 is TGTGCCAGTAGTATAGACGGGTGGGCTGAAGCTTTCTTT. V is TRBV19 and J is TRBJ1-1; D remains unclear. There are 13 residues in the CDR3. Between the trimmed V and J ends, which lost 0 bases and 6 bases, there was a span of 8 bases. The germline gives CDR1 LNHDA, CDR2 SQIVND (reference sequence).

The genes are TRBV15 and TRBJ2-3, with 9 bases fitting TRBD2. Per germline, CDR1 LNHNV and CDR2 YYDKDF (reference sequence). CDR3 length: 15 amino acids. V gave up 3 bases and J gave up 2 bases; unmatched junction bases: 3. This CDR3 reads CATSSLAGATDTQYF. Here the CDR3 DNA reads TGTGCCACCAGCAGTTTAGCGGGGGCCACAGATACGCAGTATTTT. Based on the CDR3 plus reference TRBV15 and TRBJ2-3, the full variable domain is DAMVIQNPRYQVTQFGKPVTLSCSQTLNHNVMYWYQQKSSQAPKLLFHYYDKDFNNEADTPDNFQSRRPNTSFCFLDIRSPGLGDTAMYLCATSSLAGATDTQYFGPGTRLTVL.

This clone showed up just a few times. This rearrangement joins TRBV9 to TRBJ2-7; D gene ambiguous. The CDR3 spans 15 residues. V was cut by 4 bases and J by 3 bases, with 17 bases left in between. Germline CDR1 reads SGDLS; CDR2 reads YYNGEE. The CDR3 DNA reads as TGTGCCAGCAGCTCGCAACCGGGCCAAGACTACGAGCAGTACTTC. As protein: CASSSQPGQDYEQYF.

V is TRBV25-1 and J is TRBJ2-7; 11 bases are a match to TRBD2. V dropped 6 bases and J dropped 9; count of bases not matched to a gene: 10. In germline, CDR1 is MGHDK, CDR2 SYGVNS. This CDR3 spans 14 amino acids. The CDR3 bases are TGTGCCAGCAGATCCTCTAGCGGGAGGAACTCGCAGTACTTC. Translating gives CASRSSSGRNSQYF.

The chain is built from TRBV9 and TRBJ2-5; tentative D call: TRBD1 (6 bases). The CDR3 sequence is 15 residues long. V lost 3 bases and J 2 bases, leaving 14 bases between the germline ends. In germline, CDR1 is SGDLS, CDR2 YYNGEE. The CDR3 DNA reads as TGTGCCAGCAGCGCCGGGACATTTATACAAGAGACCCAGTACTTC. This gives the protein CASSAGTFIQETQYF.

This clone was counted between two and nine times. The chain uses TRBV6-8 and TRBJ2-3; 10 nucleotides align to TRBD1. V dropped 7 bases and J dropped 3; count of bases not matched to a gene: 4. The germline gives CDR1 MNHGY, CDR2 SAAAGT. The CDR3 runs 14 residues. CDR3 nucleotides: TGTGCCAGCACCCGACAGGGGGCAACAGATACGCAGTATTTT. It codes for CASTRQGATDTQYF.

The chain combines TRBV19 with TRBJ1-2, with TRBD1 identical over 12 bases. From germline, CDR1 is LNHDA and CDR2 SQIVND (reference sequence). V lost 8 bases and J lost 8; bases outside the gene matches: 6. This CDR3 spans 13 amino acids. In DNA, the CDR3 is TGTGCCAGTGGGACAGGGGGCATAAGAGGCTACACCTTC. Translation: CASGTGGIRGYTF.

A note on this clone: The read comes to an end 1 residue before the CDR3 does, leaving the germline J gene to fill in the end. The rearrangement links TRBV10-3 to TRBJ2-7; 7 nucleotides agree with TRBD1. The CDR3 sequence is 13 residues long. V was clipped by 1 base and J by 5 bases; unmatched bases: 2. CDR1 and CDR2 from the germline V gene are ENHRY and SYGVKD. The CDR3 bases that were read are TGTGCCATCAGTGAGTTACAGGGGAACGAGCAGTAC. This translates into CAISELQGNEQY. The complete CDR3 sequence is CAISELQGNEQYF.

V gene TRBV6-8 combines with J gene TRBJ2-1; D is perhaps TRBD1 (5 bases). The CDR3 has 14 amino acids. Between the trimmed V and J ends, which lost 5 bases and 6 bases, there was a span of 14 bases. Germline V gene lookup returns CDR1 MNHGY and CDR2 SAAAGT. The CDR3 DNA is TGTGCCAGCAGTCCTCAAGGGGTTGGCAATGAGCAGTTCTTC. It yields the protein CASSPQGVGNEQFF.

This clone came up a few times. The chain employs TRBV6-7 and TRBJ2-1, with D possibly TRBD1 on 6 matching bases. TRBV6-7 is flagged as an ORF with uncertain function. Trimming removed 5 bases from V and 0 bases from J, with 14 bases in between. The CDR3 contains 16 residues. The CDR3: CASSGGAHSSYNEQFF. For the CDR3, the DNA is TGTGCCAGCAGTGGGGGCGCCCACAGCTCCTACAATGAGCAGTTCTTC.

The chain combines TRBV18 with TRBJ2-7, with a weak D call TRBD1 (6 bases). V dropped 8 bases and J dropped 3 bases, with 11 bases sitting between them. Per germline, CDR1 KGHSH and CDR2 LQKENI. This CDR3 comprises 12 residues. The CDR3 DNA follows: TGTGCCAGCCGACAGGCCGACTACGAGCAGTACTTC. Translating it yields CASRQADYEQYF. Filled out from reference TRBV18 and TRBJ2-7, the complete variable domain reads NAGVMQNPRHLVRRRGQEARLRCSPMKGHSHVYWYRQLPEEGLKFMVYLQKENIIDESGMPKERFSAEFPKEGPSILRIQQVVRGDSAAYFCASRQADYEQYFGPGTRLTVT.

A word on this clone: Compared with germline, one end of the junction differs, possibly owing to a read error. This chain uses TRBV5-1 with TRBJ2-1; D perhaps matches TRBD2 (5 bases). This CDR3 contains 15 residues. Germline CDR1 and CDR2: SGHRS and YFSETQ. This CDR3 is CVSSLEGGWYNEQFF. In DNA form, the CDR3 reads TGCGTCAGCAGCTTGGAAGGAGGATGGTACAATGAGCAGTTCTTC.